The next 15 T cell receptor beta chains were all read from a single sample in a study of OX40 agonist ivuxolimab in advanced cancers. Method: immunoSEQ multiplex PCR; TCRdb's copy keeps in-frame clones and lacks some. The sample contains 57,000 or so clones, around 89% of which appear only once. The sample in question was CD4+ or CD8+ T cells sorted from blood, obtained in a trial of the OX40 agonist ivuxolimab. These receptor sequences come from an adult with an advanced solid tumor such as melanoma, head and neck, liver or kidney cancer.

CDR3 loop: CASSPGSNPYEQYF. The CDR3 DNA reads as TGTGCCAGCAGTCCAGGCAGTAATCCCTACGAGCAGTACTTC. The rearrangement joins TRBV7-9 to TRBJ2-5; D ambiguous. Near its end, the DNA agrees better with TRBJ2-7, so the J call may be wrong. Germline V gives CDR1 SEHNR, CDR2 FQNEAQ (reference sequence). This CDR3 region has 14 residues.

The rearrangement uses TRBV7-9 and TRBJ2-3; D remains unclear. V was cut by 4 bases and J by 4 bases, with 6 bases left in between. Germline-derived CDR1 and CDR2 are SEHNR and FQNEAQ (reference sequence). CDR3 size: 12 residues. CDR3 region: CASSSFPDTQYF. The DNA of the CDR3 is TGTGCCAGCAGCTCATTCCCAGATACGCAGTATTTT. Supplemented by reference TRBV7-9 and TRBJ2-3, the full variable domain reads DTGVSQNPRHKITKRGQNVTFRCDPISEHNRLYWYRQTLGQGPEFLTYFQNEAQLEKSRLLSDRFSAERPKGSFSTLEIQRTEQGDSAMYLCASSSFPDTQYFGPGTRLTVL.

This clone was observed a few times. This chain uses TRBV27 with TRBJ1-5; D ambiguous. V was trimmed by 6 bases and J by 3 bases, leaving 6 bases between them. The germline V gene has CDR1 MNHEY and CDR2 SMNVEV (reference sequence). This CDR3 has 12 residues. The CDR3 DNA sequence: TGTGCCAGCAGCGATCCCAATCAGCCCCAGCATTTT. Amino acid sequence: CASSDPNQPQHF.

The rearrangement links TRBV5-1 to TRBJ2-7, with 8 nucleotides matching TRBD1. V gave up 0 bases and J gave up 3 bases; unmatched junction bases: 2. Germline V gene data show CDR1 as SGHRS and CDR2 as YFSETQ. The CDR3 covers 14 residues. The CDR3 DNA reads TGCGCCAGCAGCTTGGGGACAGGGCGCTACGAGCAGTACTTC. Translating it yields CASSLGTGRYEQYF.

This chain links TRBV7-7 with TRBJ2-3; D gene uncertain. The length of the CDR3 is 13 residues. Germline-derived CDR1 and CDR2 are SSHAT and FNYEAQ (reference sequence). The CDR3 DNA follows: TGTGCTAGCCGCGTGGGTAGCACAGATACGCAGTATTTT. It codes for CASRVGSTDTQYF. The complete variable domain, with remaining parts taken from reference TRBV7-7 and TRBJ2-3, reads GAGVSQSPRYKVTKRGQDVTLRCDPISSHATLYWYQQALGQGPEFLTYFNYEAQPDKSGLPSDRFSAERPEGSISTLTIQRTEQRDSAMYRCASRVGSTDTQYFGPGTRLTVL.

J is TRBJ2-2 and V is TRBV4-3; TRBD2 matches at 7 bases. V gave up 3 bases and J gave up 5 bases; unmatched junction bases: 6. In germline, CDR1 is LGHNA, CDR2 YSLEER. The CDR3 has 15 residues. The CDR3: CASSHFGGGTGELFF. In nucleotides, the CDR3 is TGCGCCAGCAGCCATTTTGGGGGAGGGACCGGGGAGCTGTTTTTT.

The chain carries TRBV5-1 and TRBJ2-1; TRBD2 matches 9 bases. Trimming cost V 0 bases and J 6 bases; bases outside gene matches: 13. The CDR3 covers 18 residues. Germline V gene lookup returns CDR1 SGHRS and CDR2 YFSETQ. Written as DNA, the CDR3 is TGCGCCAGCAGCTTGGAAACACCGGGCGGGAGGGCCGGCAATGAGCAGTTCTTC. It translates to CASSLETPGGRAGNEQFF.

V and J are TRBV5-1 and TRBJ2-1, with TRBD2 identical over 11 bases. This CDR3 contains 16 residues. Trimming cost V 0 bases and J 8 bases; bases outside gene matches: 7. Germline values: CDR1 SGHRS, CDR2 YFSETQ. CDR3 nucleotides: TGCGCCAGCAGCTTGGAAACTAGCGGGAGCAACCATGAGCAGTTCTTC. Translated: CASSLETSGSNHEQFF.

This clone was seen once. In DNA form, the CDR3 reads TGTGCCAGTAGTATAGATCACACGGCCGGTGGCCCGAACACTGAAGCTTTCTTT. As protein: CASSIDHTAGGPNTEAFF. The chain is built from TRBV19 and TRBJ1-1, with no clear D. Trimming cost V 0 bases and J 1 base, with 18 bases left between them. This CDR3 has 18 residues. Germline V gene lookup returns CDR1 LNHDA and CDR2 SQIVND (reference sequence). The whole variable domain, filled in from reference TRBV19 and TRBJ1-1, reads DGGITQSPKYLFRKEGQNVTLSCEQNLNHDAMYWYRQDPGQGLRLIYYSQIVNDFQKGDIAEGYSVSREKKESFPLTVTSAQKNPTAFYLCASSIDHTAGGPNTEAFFGQGTRLTVV.

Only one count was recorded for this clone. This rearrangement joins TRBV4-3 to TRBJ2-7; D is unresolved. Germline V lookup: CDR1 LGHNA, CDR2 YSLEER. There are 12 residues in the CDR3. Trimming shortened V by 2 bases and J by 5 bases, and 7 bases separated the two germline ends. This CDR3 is CASSQSNHEQYF. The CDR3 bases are TGCGCCAGCAGCCAATCCAACCACGAGCAGTACTTC.

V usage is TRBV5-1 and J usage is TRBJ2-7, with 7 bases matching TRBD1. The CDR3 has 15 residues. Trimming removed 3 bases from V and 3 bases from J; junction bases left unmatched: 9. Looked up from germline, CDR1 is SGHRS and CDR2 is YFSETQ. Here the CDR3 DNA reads TGCGCCAGCAGCTATGTAGGGGGACAGCTCTACGAGCAGTACTTC. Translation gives CASSYVGGQLYEQYF.

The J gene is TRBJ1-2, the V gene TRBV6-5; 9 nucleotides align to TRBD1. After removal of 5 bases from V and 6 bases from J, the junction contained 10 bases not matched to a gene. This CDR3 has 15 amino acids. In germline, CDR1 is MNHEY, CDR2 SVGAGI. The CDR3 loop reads CASSPSKRQGDGYTF. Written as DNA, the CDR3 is TGTGCCAGCAGTCCTTCCAAGCGACAGGGGGATGGCTACACCTTC.

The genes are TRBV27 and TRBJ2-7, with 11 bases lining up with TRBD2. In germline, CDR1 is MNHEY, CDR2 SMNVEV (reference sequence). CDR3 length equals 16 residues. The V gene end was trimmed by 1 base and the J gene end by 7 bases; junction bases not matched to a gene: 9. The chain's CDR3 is CASSLYGTSGLYEQYF. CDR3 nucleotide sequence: TGTGCCAGCAGTTTATACGGGACTAGCGGCCTCTATGAGCAGTACTTC.

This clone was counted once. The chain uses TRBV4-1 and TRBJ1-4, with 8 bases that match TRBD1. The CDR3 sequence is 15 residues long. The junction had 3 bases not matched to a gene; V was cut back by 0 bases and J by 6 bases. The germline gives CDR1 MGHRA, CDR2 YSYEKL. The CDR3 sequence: CASSQEDRDDEKLFF. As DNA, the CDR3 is TGCGCCAGCAGCCAAGAGGACAGGGACGATGAAAAACTGTTTTTT.

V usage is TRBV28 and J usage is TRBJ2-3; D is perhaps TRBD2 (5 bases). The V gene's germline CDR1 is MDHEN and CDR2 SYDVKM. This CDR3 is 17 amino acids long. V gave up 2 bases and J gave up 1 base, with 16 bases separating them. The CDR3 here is CASSLPPAEEGTDTQYF. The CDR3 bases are TGTGCCAGCAGTTTACCCCCGGCGGAGGAAGGCACAGATACGCAGTATTTT.